This entry is about one T cell receptor beta chain. The V segment lost 7 bases and the J segment 7 bases; nucleotides outside the gene matches: 4. In germline, CDR1 is SGHAT, CDR2 FQNNGV. This CDR3 has 13 residues. Authors' data handling: Researchers report that nucleated cell counts were estimated from reference gene primer amplification. Clones were sequenced by immunoSEQ multiplex PCR, and TCRdb holds only the in-frame ones, with some missing. For V, J and clone size, that table is used; D and trimming come from the DNA. The profile shows hundreds of thousands of clones, about 90% of them singletons. This sample was included in a study of blood T cell repertoires in COVID-19. The overall study: Sites in the United States, Italy and Spain provided acute and convalescent COVID-19 samples. T cells, B-cell-depleted T cells, or PBMCs provided the cDNA or gDNA that served as material.

The V call is TRBV11-2, the J call TRBJ1-3; the match to TRBD1 covers 10 bases. Sequenced: peripheral blood. This clonotype was sampled from a woman aged 18-29 years who had recovered from COVID-19. The CDR3 nucleotides are TGTGCCAGCACCTGGACAGGGGGGAACACCATATATTTT. This codes for CASTWTGGNTIYF.